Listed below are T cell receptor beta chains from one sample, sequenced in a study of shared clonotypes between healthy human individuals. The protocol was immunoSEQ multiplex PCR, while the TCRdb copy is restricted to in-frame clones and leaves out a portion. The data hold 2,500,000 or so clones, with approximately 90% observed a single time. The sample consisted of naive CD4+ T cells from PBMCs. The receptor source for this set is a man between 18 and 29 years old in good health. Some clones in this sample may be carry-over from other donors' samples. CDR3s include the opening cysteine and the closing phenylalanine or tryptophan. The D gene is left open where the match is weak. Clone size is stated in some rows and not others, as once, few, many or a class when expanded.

CDR3 DNA: TGTGCCAGCAGCTTAGGGGGTTCCCCGAACACTGAAGCTTTCTTT; CDR3 protein: CASSLGGSPNTEAFF; V gene: TRBV7-9; clone size: -; D gene: -; J gene: TRBJ1-1
CDR3 DNA: TGTGCCAGCAGTGACCAGGGACCTGAAAAACTGTTTTTT; CDR3 protein: CASSDQGPEKLFF; V gene: TRBV7-9; clone size: -; D gene: -; J gene: TRBJ1-4
CDR3 DNA: TGTGCCTGGAGTCGTCTAGCGGGAGGGTTATACAATGAGCAGTTCTTC; CDR3 protein: CAWSRLAGGLYNEQFF; V gene: TRBV30; clone size: -; D gene: TRBD2; J gene: TRBJ2-1
CDR3 DNA: TGTGCCAGCAGCCTAACAGGACTAGCGGGAAGTGAGCAGTTCTTC; CDR3 protein: CASSLTGLAGSEQFF; V gene: TRBV13; clone size: -; D gene: TRBD2; J gene: TRBJ2-1
CDR3 DNA: TGTGCCAGCAGTTATCCCCAGGGATTTCGCTATGGCTACACCTTC; CDR3 protein: CASSYPQGFRYGYTF; V gene: TRBV2; clone size: -; D gene: -; J gene: TRBJ1-2
CDR3 DNA: TGTGCCAGCAGTCACGGACAGGGTTGGAGGACTGAAGCTTTCTTT; CDR3 protein: CASSHGQGWRTEAFF; V gene: TRBV27; clone size: -; D gene: TRBD1; J gene: TRBJ1-1
CDR3 DNA: TGTGCCATCAGAGAATTCACGGGACTAACAAACACAGGGGAGCAGTACTTC; CDR3 protein: CAIREFTGLTNTGEQYF; V gene: TRBV10-3; clone size: -; D gene: -; J gene: TRBJ2-7
CDR3 DNA: TGTGCCAGCAGCCCCCGGGGGGCGGGAGTGAAGGAGCAGTACTTC; CDR3 protein: CASSPRGAGVKEQYF; V gene: TRBV7-8; clone size: once; D gene: -; J gene: TRBJ2-7
CDR3 DNA: TGCGCCAGCAGCTTAAGGGACCCCTACAATGAGCAGTTCTTC; CDR3 protein: CASSLRDPYNEQFF; V gene: TRBV5-1; clone size: -; D gene: -; J gene: TRBJ2-1
CDR3 DNA: TGTGCCAGCAGCCCCCCGGGGACGCACTCTGGAAACACCATATATTTT; CDR3 protein: CASSPPGTHSGNTIYF; V gene: TRBV28; clone size: -; D gene: -; J gene: TRBJ1-3
CDR3 DNA: TGTGCCAGCAGTTACGGGACTTTAGAGACCTACGAGCAGTACTTC; CDR3 protein: CASSYGTLETYEQYF; V gene: TRBV6-6; clone size: -; D gene: -; J gene: TRBJ2-7
CDR3 DNA: TGTGCCAGTAGTATTAAAAGCGGGACTACCGGGGAGCTGTTTTTT; CDR3 protein: CASSIKSGTTGELFF; V gene: TRBV19; clone size: -; D gene: TRBD2; J gene: TRBJ2-2
CDR3 DNA: TGTGCCACCAGTGGCTATGCTACCGGTATGTATGAGCAGTTCTTC; CDR3 protein: CATSGYATGMYEQFF; V gene: TRBV15; clone size: -; D gene: -; J gene: TRBJ2-1
CDR3 DNA: TGTGCCTGGGGAAAAAAGGGTGGCGAGACCCAGTACTTC; CDR3 protein: CAWGKKGGETQYF; V gene: TRBV30; clone size: -; D gene: -; J gene: TRBJ2-5
CDR3 DNA: TGTGCCAGCAGTTATTTGAACCGGCCGGATCAGCCCCAGCATTTT; CDR3 protein: CASSYLNRPDQPQHF; V gene: TRBV6-5; clone size: -; D gene: -; J gene: TRBJ1-5
CDR3 DNA: TGTGCCAGTAGCCCCGACGGCTGGGGCTATGGCTACACCTTC; CDR3 protein: CASSPDGWGYGYTF; V gene: TRBV19; clone size: once; D gene: -; J gene: TRBJ1-2
CDR3 DNA: TGCGCCAGCAGCTTGCCGACAGGGGCTACTAATGAAAAACTGTTTTTT; CDR3 protein: CASSLPTGATNEKLFF; V gene: TRBV5-1; clone size: -; D gene: TRBD1; J gene: TRBJ1-4
CDR3 DNA: TGTGCCAGCAGCCCCGGGTTGACTGCAGACTTCACAGATACGCAGTATTTT; CDR3 protein: CASSPGLTADFTDTQYF; V gene: TRBV7-9; clone size: -; D gene: -; J gene: TRBJ2-3
CDR3 DNA: TGTGCCAGCAGCCTCCGCGGGACTCGTTATGAAGCTTTCTTT; CDR3 protein: CASSLRGTRYEAFF; V gene: TRBV5-4; clone size: -; D gene: -; J gene: TRBJ1-1
CDR3 DNA: TGCAGCGTCCCGGGACAGGGGTACACTGAAGCTTTCTTT; CDR3 protein: CSVPGQGYTEAFF; V gene: TRBV29-1; clone size: few; D gene: TRBD1; J gene: TRBJ1-1
CDR3 DNA: TGTGCCAGCAGGAACACAGGCGCTGGGGCCAACGTCCTGACTTTC; CDR3 protein: CASRNTGAGANVLTF; V gene: TRBV2; clone size: -; D gene: -; J gene: TRBJ2-6
CDR3 DNA: TGTGCCAGCAGCTCAGGGTATGCAAACACCATATATTTT; CDR3 protein: CASSSGYANTIYF; V gene: TRBV7-2; clone size: -; D gene: -; J gene: TRBJ1-3
CDR3 DNA: TGTGCCAGCAGCCCCCCCAGGGTAGCGGGGGCCAACGTCCTGACTTTC; CDR3 protein: CASSPPRVAGANVLTF; V gene: TRBV11-2; clone size: -; D gene: -; J gene: TRBJ2-6
CDR3 DNA: TGTGCCAGCACCCGGGGGCTCACTAATGAGCAGTTCTTC; CDR3 protein: CASTRGLTNEQFF; V gene: TRBV9; clone size: -; D gene: -; J gene: TRBJ2-1
CDR3 DNA: TGCGCCAGCAGCCGGACGCTGAACACTGAAGCTTTCTTT; CDR3 protein: CASSRTLNTEAFF; V gene: TRBV5-1; clone size: -; D gene: -; J gene: TRBJ1-1
CDR3 DNA: TGTGCCAGCTCATCGGGACTAGCGGAATTAAGCTCCTACGAGCAGTACTTC; CDR3 protein: CASSSGLAELSSYEQYF; V gene: TRBV18; clone size: -; D gene: TRBD2; J gene: TRBJ2-7
CDR3 DNA: TGTGCCAGCAGCGTAGCGGCAACCACCTACAATGAGCAGTTCTTC; CDR3 protein: CASSVAATTYNEQFF; V gene: TRBV9; clone size: -; D gene: -; J gene: TRBJ2-1
CDR3 DNA: TGTGCCAGCAGTTTAGCACCGGATCAGCCCCAGCATTTT; CDR3 protein: CASSLAPDQPQHF; V gene: TRBV28; clone size: -; D gene: -; J gene: TRBJ1-5
CDR3 DNA: TGTGCCAGCACCGGCGGGGGAACAAACTATGGCTACACCTTC; CDR3 protein: CASTGGGTNYGYTF; V gene: TRBV28; clone size: -; D gene: -; J gene: TRBJ1-2
CDR3 DNA: TGTGCCAGCTCACCAATAAATACTCGCCAGGGTGGGACTGAAGCTTTCTTT; CDR3 protein: CASSPINTRQGGTEAFF; V gene: TRBV18; clone size: -; D gene: -; J gene: TRBJ1-1
CDR3 DNA: TGCGCCAGCAGCCAAGTTTCGGCCCAACAGACCTACGAGCAGTACTTC; CDR3 protein: CASSQVSAQQTYEQYF; V gene: TRBV4-1; clone size: once; D gene: -; J gene: TRBJ2-7
CDR3 DNA: TGTGCCAGCAGCGTAGGGGGGAAGGGTGGCGAGCAGTACTTC; CDR3 protein: CASSVGGKGGEQYF; V gene: TRBV9; clone size: -; D gene: -; J gene: TRBJ2-7
CDR3 DNA: TGTGCCAGCAGTGCCCCGGCGGGTCTGTATGGCTACACCTTC; CDR3 protein: CASSAPAGLYGYTF; V gene: TRBV28; clone size: -; D gene: -; J gene: TRBJ1-2